This TCR beta chain comes out of a study of cytomegalovirus exposure and HLA in healthy donors. Study observations and caveats: Highly shared sequence variants in one cluster were likely a sequencing artifact.

About this clone itself: Its target is not known.

Researchers ran the PCR with 60 Vbeta and 13 Jbeta primers. TCRdb's table, derived via immunoSEQ multiplex PCR, lists solely in-frame clones and lacks some. The repertoire holds around 150,000 clones, with roughly 90% as singletons. This TCR was sampled from a woman between 35 and 50 years old in good health and CMV-seronegative. Material for sequencing was PBMCs.

The CDR3 here is CASSLDGAVEQYF. CDR3 nucleotide sequence: TGTGCCAGCAGCTTGGATGGGGCCGTCGAGCAGTACTTC. This chain connects TRBV5-4 to TRBJ2-7; D is perhaps TRBD1 (5 bases). This CDR3 has 13 residues. The germline V gene has CDR1 SGHNT and CDR2 YYREEE (reference sequence). V gave up 0 bases and J gave up 6 bases, with 10 bases separating them.